The rows below give T cell receptor beta chains drawn from one sample of a study of cytomegalovirus exposure and HLA in healthy donors. Profiled with immunoSEQ multiplex PCR; TCRdb holds only in-frame clones, not every one. Altogether roughly 150,000 clones are present, around three quarters being singletons, with the ten largest covering about 6.8%. Sequencing input: PBMCs. These receptors came from a man aged 40-50 years in good health and CMV-seropositive. Each CDR3 is given with its conserved first and last residue. D genes are given only for firm matches. Expanded clones are given a class, and other clones once, few, many or no size at all.

v_gene	abundance	j_gene	d_gene	CDR3aa	CDR3nt
TRBV5-6	-	TRBJ2-2	-	CASSLGPAGELFF	TGTGCCAGCAGCTTGGGGCCTGCCGGGGAGCTGTTTTTT
TRBV19	-	TRBJ1-2	-	CASSIAGNNYGYTF	TGTGCCAGTAGTATTGCAGGGAACAACTATGGCTACACCTTC
TRBV7-9	few	TRBJ2-7	-	CASSLWQGRTIYEQYF	TGTGCCAGCAGCTTATGGCAGGGTCGAACTATCTACGAGCAGTACTTC
TRBV4-1	-	TRBJ2-5	-	CASSQETGANRETQYF	TGCGCCAGCAGCCAAGAAACTGGTGCGAACCGGGAGACCCAGTACTTC
TRBV5-1	once	TRBJ2-1	-	CASSLLQSSYNEQFF	TGCGCCAGCAGCTTGTTACAGAGCTCCTACAATGAGCAGTTCTTC
TRBV6-1	-	TRBJ2-1	-	CASSGIVRPRNEQFF	TGTGCCAGCAGTGGGATTGTGAGGCCTCGGAATGAGCAGTTCTTC
TRBV2	once	TRBJ2-5	-	CASRFYAGPEETQYF	TGTGCCAGCAGGTTTTATGCGGGACCCGAAGAGACCCAGTACTTC
TRBV27	-	TRBJ2-7	-	CASSPGWRGEQYF	TGTGCCAGCAGTCCCGGCTGGAGGGGCGAGCAGTACTTC
TRBV6-1	-	TRBJ1-2	-	CASSEAQAYGYTF	TGTGCCAGCAGTGAAGCACAGGCCTATGGCTACACCTTC
TRBV5-6	-	TRBJ2-1	-	CASNLLQGGVYNEQFF	TGTGCCAGCAACCTTCTACAGGGTGGGGTCTACAATGAGCAGTTCTTC
TRBV7-3	-	TRBJ2-3	-	CASSLAGDSTDTQYF	TGTGCCAGCAGCTTAGCCGGTGATAGCACAGATACGCAGTATTTT
TRBV5-1	-	TRBJ1-6	-	CASSLGTENSPLHF	TGCGCCAGCAGCTTGGGGACAGAAAATTCACCCCTCCACTTT
TRBV27	-	TRBJ2-1	-	CASSLGAPGADNEQFF	TGTGCCAGCAGTTTGGGGGCTCCCGGGGCGGACAATGAGCAGTTCTTC
TRBV19	-	TRBJ2-2	-	CASSPEGRASNTGELFF	TGTGCCAGTAGTCCCGAGGGCCGGGCTTCGAACACCGGGGAGCTGTTTTTT
TRBV5-4	-	TRBJ1-1	TRBD1	CASGDRVGGGNTEAFF	TGTGCCAGCGGCGACAGGGTCGGCGGTGGGAACACTGAAGCTTTCTTT
TRBV30	-	TRBJ1-1	TRBD1	CAWSAGGMRTEAFF	TGTGCCTGGAGTGCAGGGGGCATGAGAACTGAAGCTTTCTTT
TRBV6-4	many	TRBJ2-5	-	CASSRDTGSVETQYF	TGTGCCAGCTCCAGAGACACAGGGAGCGTCGAGACCCAGTACTTC
TRBV19	-	TRBJ2-2	TRBD2	CASSIVGSGSGELFF	TGTGCCAGTAGTATAGTTGGTAGCGGGAGTGGGGAGCTGTTTTTT
TRBV6-5	-	TRBJ2-1	-	CASSYAGPSYNEQFF	TGTGCCAGCAGTTACGCGGGGCCCTCCTACAATGAGCAGTTCTTC
TRBV5-6	-	TRBJ1-1	-	CASSFLRGTEAFF	TGTGCCAGCAGCTTCCTTAGGGGAACTGAAGCTTTCTTT
TRBV7-9	-	TRBJ2-5	-	CSSSPLGETQYF	TGTTCCAGCAGCCCCCTCGGAGAGACCCAGTACTTC
TRBV7-8	-	TRBJ1-2	TRBD1	CASSLGVGTAPSNRF	TGTGCCAGCAGCTTAGGAGTTGGGACAGCACCCTCAAACCGCTTC
TRBV18	-	TRBJ1-1	-	CASSPGRGTEAFF	TGTGCCAGCTCACCGGGCCGGGGCACTGAAGCTTTCTTT
TRBV2	-	TRBJ1-4	-	CASSDLVWEPDF	TGTGCCAGCAGTGATTTAGTATGGGAGCCGGATTTT
TRBV5-1	-	TRBJ2-5	-	CASSLAQRPPQETQYF	TGCGCCAGCAGCTTGGCCCAGCGGCCACCTCAAGAGACCCAGTACTTC
TRBV6-5	once	TRBJ1-1	-	CAISETVNTEAFF	TGTGCCATCAGTGAGACTGTGAACACTGAAGCTTTCTTT
TRBV5-1	-	TRBJ1-1	TRBD1	CASSLGDRNTEAFF	TGCGCCAGCAGCTTGGGGGACAGAAACACTGAAGCTTTCTTT
TRBV6-1	-	TRBJ1-2	-	CASSPLEDGPTF	TGTGCCAGCAGTCCTTTGGAGGACGGACCGACCTTC
TRBV7-3	-	TRBJ2-5	-	CASSLYGETQYF	TGTGCCAGCAGCTTATATGGCGAGACCCAGTACTTC
TRBV27	-	TRBJ1-6	TRBD1	CASSSLGQGRFNSPLHF	TGTGCCAGCAGTTCACTAGGACAGGGGCGCTTCAATTCACCCCTCCACTTT
TRBV7-9	-	TRBJ1-4	-	CSSSLSLGEVGEKLFF	TGTTCCAGCAGCTTAAGTCTAGGGGAAGTAGGTGAAAAACTGTTTTTT
TRBV19	few	TRBJ1-2	-	CASSISYPGAGYTF	TGTGCCAGTAGTATAAGCTATCCAGGGGCTGGCTACACCTTC
TRBV4-1	-	TRBJ1-5	TRBD1	CASSHGLGQGRKPQHF	TGCGCCAGCAGCCACGGACTTGGACAGGGGAGGAAGCCCCAGCATTTT
TRBV2	-	TRBJ2-7	-	CASTHGGTKSSYEQYF	TGTGCCAGCACGCACGGCGGGACCAAGAGCTCCTACGAGCAGTACTTC
TRBV27	-	TRBJ1-1	-	CASSFYGNTEAFF	TGTGCCAGCAGTTTTTACGGGAACACTGAAGCTTTCTTT
TRBV9	-	TRBJ2-7	TRBD1	CASGRDSYEQYF	TGTGCCAGCGGACGGGACAGCTACGAGCAGTACTTC
TRBV9	-	TRBJ1-2	-	CASSPPGRAYGYTF	TGTGCCAGCAGCCCCCCCGGCAGGGCTTATGGCTACACCTTC
TRBV10-1	-	TRBJ1-1	-	CASSEGQWTEAFF	TGCGCCAGCAGCGAGGGCCAGTGGACTGAAGCTTTCTTT
TRBV6-1	-	TRBJ2-3	TRBD1	CASSWTGLTDTQYF	TGTGCCAGCAGCTGGACAGGGCTCACAGATACGCAGTATTTT
TRBV4-1	few	TRBJ2-7	TRBD1	CASSHPTATGNYEQYF	TGCGCCAGCAGCCACCCCACCGCGACAGGGAACTACGAGCAGTACTTC